This T cell receptor beta chain was captured in a study of T cells in Graves' hyperthyroidism and ophthalmopathy. Inclusion characteristics of ophthalmopathy patients comprised a Clinical Activity Score of at least 3, a NOSPECS grade of at least 4, and duration under 3 months. Cells are PBMCs isolated from about 10 ml of fresh blood. Points from the study as a whole: The model foresaw ophthalmopathy a median roughly 6.5 months prior to onset.

At least ten counts were recorded for this clonotype. Its antigen is unknown. The TCR beta CDR3 regions underwent amplification using RNA transcripts as the source. In the first-round RT-PCR of the TCR CDR3, the HTBI primer set was used. TCRdb redid the calling of the multiplex PCR reads with MiXCR, one entry per CDR3 protein. The sample yields roughly 550,000 distinct CDR3 sequences, about 15% seen once. The sequence was obtained from a woman under 40 with Graves' ophthalmopathy. Source material: blood.

The CDR3 DNA sequence: TGTGCCAGCAGTTTCGAGGGGAACTATGGCTACACCTTC. It codes for CASSFEGNYGYTF. The chain couples TRBV12-3 or TRBV12-4 to TRBJ1-2, with D possibly being TRBD1 (5 bases). The CDR3 consists of 13 residues. Trimming cost V 3 bases and J 2 bases, with 7 bases left between them.